This paragraph covers one T cell receptor (beta chain) sequence. Its antigen is unidentified. ViraFEST expansion of antigen-specific CD4+ T cells with viral peptide pools preceded sequencing. Following 10 days of culture, CD4+ T cells were isolated. The culture medium for two million PBMC per well included 9.5 to 10 IU/ml IL-2 and around 10 ug/ml peptides. Half-medium changes using IL-2 medium occurred on days 3 and 7. CDR3 length equals 15 residues. Trimming pared 1 base from V and 0 bases from J, leaving 8 bases between. The germline V gene has CDR1 SGHRS and CDR2 YFSETQ. This specimen belongs to a study of vaccination effects on CD4 cells after COVID-19. Using immunoSEQ multiplex PCR, the repertoire was profiled, and TCRdb retains in-frame clones only, with some absent. The profile covers approximately 82,000 clones, with roughly 80% appearing a single time and under 2% taken by the ten largest. Study-wide points: Cross-reactivity toward common cold coronaviruses was confined to only 1 of 255 vaccine-induced clones in healthy vaccinees. Pronounced clonal contraction occurred in clones induced by infection and by vaccine late after vaccination.

This sequence originates from a human donor who received a COVID-19 vaccine. The rearrangement links TRBV5-1 to TRBJ1-5; D call uncertain. Sample: CD4+ T cells from PBMCs cultured with HCoV-229E spike peptides, taken before COVID-19 vaccination. The CDR3 reads CASSLNYGSNQPQHF. The CDR3 DNA reads TGCGCCAGCAGCTTGAATTACGGTAGCAATCAGCCCCAGCATTTT.